The source of this T cell receptor beta chain is a study of molecular identifiers for immune sequencing clone quantification (dated 2018 in TCRdb). For the study in its entirety: For a replicate experiment, the RNA from either 20,000 or 100,000 naive CD8 T cells was divided into five aliquots, and four of those aliquots went on to sequencing. The study was a methods study using CD8 T cells to benchmark molecular-identifier clustering-based TCR repertoire sequencing (MIDCIRS) and TCR RNA copy counting.

On the study overall, not on this receptor specifically: Spiked-in Jurkat TCR RNA (approximately 10 copies' worth), which is not part of the donor repertoire, was contained in the naive libraries. In CMV-specific effector cells, over 99% of molecules were held by clones above 20 RNA copies, whereas under 1% of molecules were held by such clones in naive cells. Modeling indicated about three TCR RNA copies recovered per cell, compared with roughly 9.7 by digital PCR, which implies a capture efficiency of around 30%. Even against a background of about a million naive CD8 T cells, spiked-in Jurkat TCR RNA amounting to a single cell's worth was reported to be detectable. Without barcode sub-clustering, chimeric consensus sequences inflated TCR diversity; chimeras reached as high as 47%. Highly expanded clone sizes could be underestimated because identical TCR molecules may share a barcode.

Library generation was performed with PCR. Instrument on record: NextSeq 500. Bulk TCR libraries were prepared as previously described, using TCR primers listed in Table S5. Purification of total RNA was performed with the Qiagen AllPrep DNA/RNA kit. Reads from multiple sequencing runs of the same library were pooled before analysis. The paper's processing steps were these. Only reads with exact TCR constant sequence were kept, trimmed to 150 nt, and grouped by their 12-nt molecular barcodes. Reads in each barcode group were sub-clustered using a 15% Levenshtein threshold, and a quality-weighted consensus sequence was built for each RNA molecule. Non-functional sequences were excluded, and lower-count sequences lying one edit away from another sequence were also excluded. On the basis of fitting two negative binomial distributions, barcode sub-clusters with fewer than 20% of the maximum read count were discarded. TCRdb reworked the public reads: Q25 trimming with fastp, MiXCR clone assembly, productive beta chains retained. A single entry per CDR3 protein holds the most common genes and DNA from its merged rows. TCRdb, rather than the study authors, made the V and J calls. Here the sample has roughly 630,000 distinct CDR3 sequences; roughly 23% occur a single time. The leading ten clones occupy 0.7% to 0.95% of the sample.

In its sample, this clonotype was seen many times. Its cognate antigen has yet to be identified. One base away there is no much larger clone; base qualities are not given. The germline V gene (reference sequence) specifies LNHDA as CDR1 and SQIVND as CDR2. The CDR3 covers 15 residues, taking in both the cysteine and the phenylalanine. Left in the record is the CDR3 DNA by itself, 45 bases read in frame from the first base. Cut back by 3 bases and 0 bases, the V and J ends lie 11 bases apart. Libraries of naive CD8 T cells were built from about 20,000 to 1,000,000 sorted cells, with 10%, 30% or 50% of the purified RNA used. Naive CD8 T cells, defined as CD8+CD4-CCR7+CD45RA+, were FACS-sorted into RLT Plus buffer on a BD FACSAria II. Detection sensitivity was tested by spiking Jurkat RNA equal to about 10 TCR copies' worth into samples containing roughly 17,000-1,100,000 naive CD8 T cells. CD8 T cells were enriched using RosetteSep CD8+ T Cell Enrichment Cocktail and Ficoll-Paque, and the enriched cells then underwent ACK red cell lysis.

Sequenced sample: naive CD8+ T cells from blood, with Jurkat cell RNA spiked in. The cell subset or site label of this sample denotes: FACS-sorted CD8+CD4-CCR7+CD45RA+ naive T cells. In this chain, TRBV19 is recombined with TRBJ1-1, and perhaps TRBD1 as D gene, on 5 matching bases. This receptor was obtained from a human donor in good health. Some libraries in this study had Jurkat cell RNA spiked in. The nucleotide sequence reads as follows: TGTGCCAGTAGTATGATGGGGGGAATGAACACTGAAGCTTTCTTT. It encodes CASSMMGGMNTEAFF.